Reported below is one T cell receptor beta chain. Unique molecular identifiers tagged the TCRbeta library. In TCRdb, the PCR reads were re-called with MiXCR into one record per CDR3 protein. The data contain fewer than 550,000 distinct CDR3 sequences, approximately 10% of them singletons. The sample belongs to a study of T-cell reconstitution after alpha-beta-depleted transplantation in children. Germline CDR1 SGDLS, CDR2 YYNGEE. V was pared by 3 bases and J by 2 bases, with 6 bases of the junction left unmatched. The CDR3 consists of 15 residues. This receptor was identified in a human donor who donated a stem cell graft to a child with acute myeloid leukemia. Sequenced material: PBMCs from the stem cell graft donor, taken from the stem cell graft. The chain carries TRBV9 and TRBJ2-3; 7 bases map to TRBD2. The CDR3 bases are TGTGCCAGCAGCGCCGCTAGCGGCCTCACAGATACGCAGTATTTT. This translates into CASSAASGLTDTQYF.